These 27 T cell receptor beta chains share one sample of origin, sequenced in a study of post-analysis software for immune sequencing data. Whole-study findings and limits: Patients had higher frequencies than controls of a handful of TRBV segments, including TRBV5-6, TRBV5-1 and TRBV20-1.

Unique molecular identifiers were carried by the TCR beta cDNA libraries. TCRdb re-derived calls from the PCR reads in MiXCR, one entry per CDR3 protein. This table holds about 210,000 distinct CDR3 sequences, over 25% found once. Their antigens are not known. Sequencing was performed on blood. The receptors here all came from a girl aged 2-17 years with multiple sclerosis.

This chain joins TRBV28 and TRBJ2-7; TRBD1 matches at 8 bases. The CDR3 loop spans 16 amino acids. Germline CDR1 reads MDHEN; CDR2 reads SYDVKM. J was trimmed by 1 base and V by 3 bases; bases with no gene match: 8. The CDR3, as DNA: TGTGCCAGCAGTTTGGGCTGGCGGGACAGGTCCTACGAGCAGTACTTC. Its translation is CASSLGWRDRSYEQYF.

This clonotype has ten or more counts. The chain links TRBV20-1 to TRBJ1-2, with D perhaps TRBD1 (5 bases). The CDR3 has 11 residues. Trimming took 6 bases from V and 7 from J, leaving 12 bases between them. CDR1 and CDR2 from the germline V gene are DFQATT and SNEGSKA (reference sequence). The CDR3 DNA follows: TGCAGTGCAGGGTCGGGGGTTGGCTACACCTTC. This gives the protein CSAGSGVGYTF.

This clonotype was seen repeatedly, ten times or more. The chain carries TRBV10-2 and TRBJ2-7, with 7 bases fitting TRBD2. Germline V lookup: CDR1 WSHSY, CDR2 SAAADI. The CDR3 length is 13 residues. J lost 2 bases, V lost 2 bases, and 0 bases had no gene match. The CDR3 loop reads CASSEGGAYEQYF. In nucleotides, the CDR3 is TGCGCCAGCAGTGAGGGGGGGGCCTACGAGCAGTACTTC.

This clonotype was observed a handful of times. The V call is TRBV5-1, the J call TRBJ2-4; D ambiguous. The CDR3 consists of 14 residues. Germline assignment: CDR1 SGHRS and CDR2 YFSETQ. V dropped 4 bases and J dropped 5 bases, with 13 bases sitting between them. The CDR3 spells CASSPVKAENIQYF. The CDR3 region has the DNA TGCGCCAGCAGCCCGGTTAAGGCGGAAAACATTCAGTACTTC.

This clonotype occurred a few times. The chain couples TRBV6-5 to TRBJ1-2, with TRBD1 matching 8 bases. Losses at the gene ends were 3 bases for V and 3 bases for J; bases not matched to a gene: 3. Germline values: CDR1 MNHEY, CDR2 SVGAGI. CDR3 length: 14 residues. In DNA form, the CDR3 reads TGTGCCAGCAGTTATGTCAGGGGGCACTATGGCTACACCTTC. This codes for CASSYVRGHYGYTF.

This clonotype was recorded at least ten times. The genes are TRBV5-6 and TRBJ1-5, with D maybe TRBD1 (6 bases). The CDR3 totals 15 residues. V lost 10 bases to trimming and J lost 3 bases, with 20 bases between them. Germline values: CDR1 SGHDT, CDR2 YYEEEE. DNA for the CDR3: TGTGCCGGCTCAACTTGGGGGGCGTCCAATCAGCCCCAGCATTTT. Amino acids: CAGSTWGASNQPQHF.

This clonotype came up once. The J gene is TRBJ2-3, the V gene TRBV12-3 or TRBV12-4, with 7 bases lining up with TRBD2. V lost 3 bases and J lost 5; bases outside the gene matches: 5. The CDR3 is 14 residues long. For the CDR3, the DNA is TGTGCCAGCAGTTTGCGGGGAGGGGAAGATACGCAGTATTTT. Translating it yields CASSLRGGEDTQYF.

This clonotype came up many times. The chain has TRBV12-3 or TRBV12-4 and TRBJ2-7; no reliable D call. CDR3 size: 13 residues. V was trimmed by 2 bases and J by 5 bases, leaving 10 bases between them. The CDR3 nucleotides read TGTGCCAGCAGTTTATCCCAGGCACACGAGCAGTACTTC. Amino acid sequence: CASSLSQAHEQYF.

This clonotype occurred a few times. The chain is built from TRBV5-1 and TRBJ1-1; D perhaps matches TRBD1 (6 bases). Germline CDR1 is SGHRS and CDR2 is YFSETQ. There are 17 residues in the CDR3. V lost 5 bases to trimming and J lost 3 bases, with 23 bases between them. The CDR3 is CASSHPPRGQFDTEAFF. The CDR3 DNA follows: TGCGCCAGCAGTCACCCCCCCAGAGGACAGTTCGACACTGAAGCTTTCTTT.

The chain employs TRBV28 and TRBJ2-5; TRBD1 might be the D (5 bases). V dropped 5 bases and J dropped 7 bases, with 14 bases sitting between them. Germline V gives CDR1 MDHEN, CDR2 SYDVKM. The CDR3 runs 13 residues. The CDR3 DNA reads TGTGCCAGCAGTCTAACAGGCCCGCCGACCCAGTACTTC. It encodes CASSLTGPPTQYF. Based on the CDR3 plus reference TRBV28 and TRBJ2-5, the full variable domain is DVKVTQSSRYLVKRTGEKVFLECVQDMDHENMFWYRQDPGLGLRLIYFSYDVKMKEKGDIPEGYSVSREKKERFSLILESASTNQTSMYLCASSLTGPPTQYFGPGTRLLVL.

This CDR3 is CASSLDGRATTDTQYF. The CDR3 bases are TGTGCCAGCAGCTTAGACGGCAGGGCGACGACAGATACGCAGTATTTT. The gene calls are TRBV7-9 and TRBJ2-3; weak D call: TRBD1 (5 bases). The CDR3 is made up of 16 amino acids. Trimming shortened V by 1 base and J by 3 bases, and 14 bases separated the two germline ends. Germline lookup yields CDR1 SEHNR and CDR2 FQNEAQ (reference sequence).

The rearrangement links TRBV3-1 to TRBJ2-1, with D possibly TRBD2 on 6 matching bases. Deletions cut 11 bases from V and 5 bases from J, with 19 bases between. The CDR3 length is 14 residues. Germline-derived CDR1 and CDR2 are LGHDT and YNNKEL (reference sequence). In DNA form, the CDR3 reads TGTGCCTCCACCGGGACTCGCCCCCACAATGAGCAGTTCTTC. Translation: CASTGTRPHNEQFF.

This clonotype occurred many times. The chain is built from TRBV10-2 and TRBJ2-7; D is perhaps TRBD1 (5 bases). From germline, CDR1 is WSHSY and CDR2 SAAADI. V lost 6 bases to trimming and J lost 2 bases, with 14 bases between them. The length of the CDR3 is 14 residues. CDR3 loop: CASRRETDAYEQYF. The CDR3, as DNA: TGCGCCAGCAGACGAGAGACAGACGCCTACGAGCAGTACTTC.

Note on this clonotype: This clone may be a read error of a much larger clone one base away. This CDR3 reads CASRPPGTASIDTQYF. The DNA of the CDR3 is TGTGCCAGCAGACCCCCGGGGACAGCGAGCATAGATACGCAGTATTTT. The chain employs TRBV11-2 and TRBJ2-3, with TRBD1 matching over 7 bases. Germline loops: CDR1 SGHAT, CDR2 FQNNGV. The CDR3 consists of 16 residues.

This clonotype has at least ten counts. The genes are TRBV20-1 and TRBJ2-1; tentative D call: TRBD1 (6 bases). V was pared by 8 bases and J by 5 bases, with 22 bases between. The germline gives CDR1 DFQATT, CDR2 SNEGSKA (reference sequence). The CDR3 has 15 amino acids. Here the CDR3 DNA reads TGCAGTCCTGCTATGGGGGCGCGAATAGACAATGAGCAGTTCTTC. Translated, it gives CSPAMGARIDNEQFF.

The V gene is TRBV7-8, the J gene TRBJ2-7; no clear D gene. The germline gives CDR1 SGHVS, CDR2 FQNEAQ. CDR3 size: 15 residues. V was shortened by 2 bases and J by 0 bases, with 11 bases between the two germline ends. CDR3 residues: CASSLLRKSSYEQYF. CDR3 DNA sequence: TGTGCCAGCAGCTTACTACGGAAGAGCTCCTACGAGCAGTACTTC.

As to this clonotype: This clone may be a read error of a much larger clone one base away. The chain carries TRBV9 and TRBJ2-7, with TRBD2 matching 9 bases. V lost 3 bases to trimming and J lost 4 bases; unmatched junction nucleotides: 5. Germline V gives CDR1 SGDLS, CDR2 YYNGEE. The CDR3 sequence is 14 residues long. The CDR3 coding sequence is TGTGCCAGCAGCGACCGACTAGCGGAGTACGAGCAGTACTTC. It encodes CASSDRLAEYEQYF.

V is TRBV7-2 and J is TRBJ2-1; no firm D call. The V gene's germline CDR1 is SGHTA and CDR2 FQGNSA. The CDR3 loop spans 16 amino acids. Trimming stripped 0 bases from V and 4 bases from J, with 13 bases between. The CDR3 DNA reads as TGTGCCAGCAGCTTAGCGTGGCTACAAGAATACAATGAGCAGTTCTTC. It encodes CASSLAWLQEYNEQFF.

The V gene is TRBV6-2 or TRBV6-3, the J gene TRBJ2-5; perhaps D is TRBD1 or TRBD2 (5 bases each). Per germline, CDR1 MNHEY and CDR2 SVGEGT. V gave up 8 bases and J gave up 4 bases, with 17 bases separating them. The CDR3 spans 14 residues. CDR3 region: CASGGLLGPETQYF. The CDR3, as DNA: TGTGCCAGCGGCGGACTTCTGGGGCCAGAGACCCAGTACTTC.

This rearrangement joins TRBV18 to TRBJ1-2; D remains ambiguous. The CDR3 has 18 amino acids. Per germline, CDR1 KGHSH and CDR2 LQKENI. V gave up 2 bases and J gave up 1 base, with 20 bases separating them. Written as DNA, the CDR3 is TGTGCCAGCTCACCAACCCCCTCTACGGCAGGCCTTAACTATGGCTACACCTTC. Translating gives CASSPTPSTAGLNYGYTF.

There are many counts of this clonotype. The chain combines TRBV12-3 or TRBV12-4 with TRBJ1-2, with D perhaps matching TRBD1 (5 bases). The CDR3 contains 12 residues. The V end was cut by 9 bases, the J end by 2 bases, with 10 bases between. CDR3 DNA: TGTGCCAGTATTGGGGGGAACTATGGCTACACCTTC. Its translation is CASIGGNYGYTF.

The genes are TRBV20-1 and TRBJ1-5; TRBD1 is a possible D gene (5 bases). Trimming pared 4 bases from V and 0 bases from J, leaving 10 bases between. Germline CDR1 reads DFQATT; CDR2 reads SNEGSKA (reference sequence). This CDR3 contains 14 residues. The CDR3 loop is CSAKGLSSNQPQHF. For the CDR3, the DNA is TGCAGTGCTAAGGGACTTTCTAGCAATCAGCCCCAGCATTTT.

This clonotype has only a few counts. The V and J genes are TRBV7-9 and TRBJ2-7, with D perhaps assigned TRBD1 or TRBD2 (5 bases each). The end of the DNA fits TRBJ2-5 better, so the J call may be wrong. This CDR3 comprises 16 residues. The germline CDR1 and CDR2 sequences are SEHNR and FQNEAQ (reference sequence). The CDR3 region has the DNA TGTGCCAGCAGCTTAGGGGACGGTAGGATTGGAGAGACCCAGTACTTC. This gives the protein CASSLGDGRIGETQYF.

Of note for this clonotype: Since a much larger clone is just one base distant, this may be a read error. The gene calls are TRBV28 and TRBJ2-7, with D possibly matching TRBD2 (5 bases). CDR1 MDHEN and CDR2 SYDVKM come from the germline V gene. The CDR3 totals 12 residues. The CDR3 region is CAGSYSGSEQYF. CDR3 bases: TGTGCCGGCAGCTACTCGGGATCCGAGCAGTACTTC.

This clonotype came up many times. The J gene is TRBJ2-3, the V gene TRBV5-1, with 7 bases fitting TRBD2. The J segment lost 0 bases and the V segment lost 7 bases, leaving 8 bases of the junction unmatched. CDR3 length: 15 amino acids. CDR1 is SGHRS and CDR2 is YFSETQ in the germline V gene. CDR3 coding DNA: TGCGCCAGCGCTACAGCGGGGTCTAGCACAGATACGCAGTATTTT. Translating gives CASATAGSSTDTQYF.

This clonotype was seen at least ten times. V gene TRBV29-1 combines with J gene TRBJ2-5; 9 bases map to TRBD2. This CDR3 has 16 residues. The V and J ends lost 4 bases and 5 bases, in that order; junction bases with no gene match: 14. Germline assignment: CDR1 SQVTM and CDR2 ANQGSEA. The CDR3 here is CSVVVGASGAGETQYF. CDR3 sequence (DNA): TGCAGCGTTGTGGTTGGAGCTAGCGGGGCGGGGGAGACCCAGTACTTC.

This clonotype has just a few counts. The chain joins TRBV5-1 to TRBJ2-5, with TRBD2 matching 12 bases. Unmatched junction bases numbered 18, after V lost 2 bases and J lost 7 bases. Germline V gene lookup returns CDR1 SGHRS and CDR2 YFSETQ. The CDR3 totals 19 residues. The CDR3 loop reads CASSFNQGLAGPHGGTQYF. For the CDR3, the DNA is TGCGCCAGCAGCTTCAATCAGGGACTAGCGGGTCCCCACGGGGGGACCCAGTACTTC.